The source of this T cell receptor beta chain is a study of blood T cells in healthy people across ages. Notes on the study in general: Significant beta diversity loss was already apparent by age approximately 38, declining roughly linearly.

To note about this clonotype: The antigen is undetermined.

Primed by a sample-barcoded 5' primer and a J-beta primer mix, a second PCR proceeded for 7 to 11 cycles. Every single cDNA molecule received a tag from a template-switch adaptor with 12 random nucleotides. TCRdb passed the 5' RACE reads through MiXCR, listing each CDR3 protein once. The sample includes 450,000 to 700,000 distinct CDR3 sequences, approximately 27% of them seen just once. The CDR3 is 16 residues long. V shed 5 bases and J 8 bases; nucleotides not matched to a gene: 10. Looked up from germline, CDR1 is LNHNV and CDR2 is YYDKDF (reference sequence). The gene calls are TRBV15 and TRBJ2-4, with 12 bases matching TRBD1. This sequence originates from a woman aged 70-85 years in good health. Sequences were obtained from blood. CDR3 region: CATSPGTGGGWDIQYF. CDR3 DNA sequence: TGTGCCACCAGCCCCGGGACAGGGGGCGGTTGGGACATTCAGTACTTC.